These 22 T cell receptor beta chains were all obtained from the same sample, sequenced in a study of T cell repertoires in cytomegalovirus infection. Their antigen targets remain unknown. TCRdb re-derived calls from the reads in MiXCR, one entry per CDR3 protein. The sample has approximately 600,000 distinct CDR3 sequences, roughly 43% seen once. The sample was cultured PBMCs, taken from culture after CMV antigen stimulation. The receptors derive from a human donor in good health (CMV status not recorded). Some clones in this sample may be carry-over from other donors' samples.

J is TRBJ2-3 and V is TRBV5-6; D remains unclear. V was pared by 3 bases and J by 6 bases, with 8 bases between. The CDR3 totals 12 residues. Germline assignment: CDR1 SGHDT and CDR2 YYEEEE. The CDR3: CASSSVIDTQYF. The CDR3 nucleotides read TGTGCCAGCAGCTCTGTTATCGATACGCAGTATTTT.

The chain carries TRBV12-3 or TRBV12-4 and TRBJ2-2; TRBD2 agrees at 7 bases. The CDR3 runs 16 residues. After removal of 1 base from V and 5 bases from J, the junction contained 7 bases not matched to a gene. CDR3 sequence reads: CASSLGRELGTGELFF. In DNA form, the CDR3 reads TGTGCCAGCAGTTTAGGGCGGGAGCTAGGGACCGGGGAGCTGTTTTTT.

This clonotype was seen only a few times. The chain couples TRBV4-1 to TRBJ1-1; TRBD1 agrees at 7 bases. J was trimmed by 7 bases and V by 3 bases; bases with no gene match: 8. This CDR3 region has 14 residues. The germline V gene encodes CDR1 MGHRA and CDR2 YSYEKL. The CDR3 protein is CASSQTGQVSEAFF. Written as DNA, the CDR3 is TGCGCCAGCAGCCAGACCGGACAGGTGAGTGAAGCTTTCTTT.

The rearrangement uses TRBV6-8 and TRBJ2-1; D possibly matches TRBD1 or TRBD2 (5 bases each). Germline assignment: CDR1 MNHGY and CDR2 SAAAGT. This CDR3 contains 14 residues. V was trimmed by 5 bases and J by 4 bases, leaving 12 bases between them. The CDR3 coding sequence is TGTGCCAGCAGTCCCGGGACCCAGTACAATGAGCAGTTCTTC. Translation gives CASSPGTQYNEQFF.

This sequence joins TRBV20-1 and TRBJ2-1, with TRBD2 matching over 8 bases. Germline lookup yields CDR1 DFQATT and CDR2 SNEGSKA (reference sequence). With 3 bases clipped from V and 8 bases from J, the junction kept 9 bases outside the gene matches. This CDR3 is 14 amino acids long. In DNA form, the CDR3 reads TGCAGTGCTAGTTGGGCGGGAGGAACCTATGAGCAGTTCTTC. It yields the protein CSASWAGGTYEQFF.

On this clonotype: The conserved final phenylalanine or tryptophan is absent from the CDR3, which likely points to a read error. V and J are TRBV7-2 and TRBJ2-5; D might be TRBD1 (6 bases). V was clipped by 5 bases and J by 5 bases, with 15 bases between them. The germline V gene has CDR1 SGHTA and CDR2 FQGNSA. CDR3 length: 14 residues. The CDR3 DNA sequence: TGTGCCAGCAGCCCCAGGGGCAGCTTCGAGACCCAGTACTGT. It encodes CASSPRGSFETQYC.

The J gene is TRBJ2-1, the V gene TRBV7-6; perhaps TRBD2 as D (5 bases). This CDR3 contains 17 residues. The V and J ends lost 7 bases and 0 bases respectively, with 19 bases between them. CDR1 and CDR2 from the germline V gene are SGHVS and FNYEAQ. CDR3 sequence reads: CASNSGGRRSSYNEQFF. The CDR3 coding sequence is TGTGCCAGCAACTCCGGCGGGCGGCGCAGCTCCTACAATGAGCAGTTCTTC.

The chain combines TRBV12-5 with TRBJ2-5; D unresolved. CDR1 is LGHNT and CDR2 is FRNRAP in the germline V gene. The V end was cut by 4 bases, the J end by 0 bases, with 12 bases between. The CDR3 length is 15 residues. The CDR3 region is CASGSLVGYQETQYF. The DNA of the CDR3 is TGTGCTAGTGGTTCCCTTGTGGGGTACCAAGAGACCCAGTACTTC. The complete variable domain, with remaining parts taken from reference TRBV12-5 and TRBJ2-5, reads DARVTQTPRHKVTEMGQEVTMRCQPILGHNTVFWYRQTMMQGLELLAYFRNRAPLDDSGMPKDRFSAEMPDATLATLKIQPSEPRDSAVYFCASGSLVGYQETQYFGPGTRLLVL.

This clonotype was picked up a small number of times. The CDR3 here is CASNPTGGFTEAFF. The CDR3 nucleotides are TGTGCCAGCAACCCGACAGGGGGCTTCACTGAAGCTTTCTTT. J is TRBJ1-1 and V is TRBV12-3 or TRBV12-4, with 10 bases aligning to TRBD1. This CDR3 contains 14 residues. Trimming cost V 7 bases and J 4 bases; bases outside gene matches: 6.

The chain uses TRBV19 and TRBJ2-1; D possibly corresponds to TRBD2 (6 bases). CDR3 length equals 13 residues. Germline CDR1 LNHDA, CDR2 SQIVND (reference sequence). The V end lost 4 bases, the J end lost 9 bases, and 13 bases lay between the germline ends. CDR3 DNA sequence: TGTGCCAGTAGTAACCTGGGGGAGGCTGAGCAGTTCTTC. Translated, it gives CASSNLGEAEQFF.

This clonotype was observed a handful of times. In nucleotides, the CDR3 is TGTGCCAGCAACTTTGGGTGGTCTGGAAACACCATATATTTT. Translated, it gives CASNFGWSGNTIYF. The J gene is TRBJ1-3, the V gene TRBV12-3 or TRBV12-4, with unresolved D. The CDR3 extends over 14 amino acids. V lost 7 bases, J lost 1 base, and 11 bases lay in between.

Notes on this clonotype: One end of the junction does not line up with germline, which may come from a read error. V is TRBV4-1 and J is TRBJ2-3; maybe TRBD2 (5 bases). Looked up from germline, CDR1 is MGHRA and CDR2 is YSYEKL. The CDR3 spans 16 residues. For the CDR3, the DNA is TGTGCCAGCAGCCAAGTCCCGGGAAGTAGCACAGATACGCAGTATTTT. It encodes CASSQVPGSSTDTQYF.

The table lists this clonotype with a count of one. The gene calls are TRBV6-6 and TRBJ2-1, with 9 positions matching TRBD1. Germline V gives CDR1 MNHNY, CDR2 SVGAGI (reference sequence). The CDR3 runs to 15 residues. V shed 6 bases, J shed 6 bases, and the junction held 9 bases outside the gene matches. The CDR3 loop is CASRIQGARVNEQFF. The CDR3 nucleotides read TGTGCCAGCAGAATACAGGGGGCCAGGGTCAATGAGCAGTTCTTC.

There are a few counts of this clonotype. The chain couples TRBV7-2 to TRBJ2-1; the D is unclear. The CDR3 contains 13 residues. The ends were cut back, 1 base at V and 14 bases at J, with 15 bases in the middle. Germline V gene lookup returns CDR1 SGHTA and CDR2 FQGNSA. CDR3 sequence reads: CASSLDPKSWKFF. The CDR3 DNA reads TGTGCCAGCAGCTTAGACCCCAAATCGTGGAAGTTCTTC.

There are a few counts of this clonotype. Here the CDR3 reads CASSSVGLGIEQFF. The DNA for the CDR3 is TGTGCCAGCAGCTCGGTGGGGTTGGGGATTGAGCAGTTCTTC. The V call is TRBV11-2, the J call TRBJ2-1; no definite D call. Trimming removed 4 bases from V and 9 bases from J, with 16 bases in between. Germline lookup yields CDR1 SGHAT and CDR2 FQNNGV. The CDR3 runs to 14 residues.

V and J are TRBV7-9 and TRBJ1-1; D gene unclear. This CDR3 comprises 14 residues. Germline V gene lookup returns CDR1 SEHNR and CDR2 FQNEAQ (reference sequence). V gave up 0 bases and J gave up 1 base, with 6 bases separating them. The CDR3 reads CASSLANKNTEAFF. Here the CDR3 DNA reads TGTGCCAGCAGCTTAGCGAACAAGAACACTGAAGCTTTCTTT.

CDR3 loop: CASSLRLAQGRFTDTQYF. CDR3 in DNA: TGTGCCAGCAGCCTCCGGTTGGCACAGGGGCGGTTCACAGATACGCAGTATTTT. The chain links TRBV7-6 to TRBJ2-3, with TRBD1 matching 7 bases. Germline V gives CDR1 SGHVS, CDR2 FNYEAQ. V lost 5 bases to trimming and J lost 2 bases; unmatched junction nucleotides: 16. CDR3 length: 18 amino acids.

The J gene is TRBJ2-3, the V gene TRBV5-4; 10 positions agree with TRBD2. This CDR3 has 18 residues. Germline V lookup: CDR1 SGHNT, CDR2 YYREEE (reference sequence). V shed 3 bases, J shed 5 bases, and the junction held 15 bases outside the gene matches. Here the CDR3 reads CASSSPWGLAGEGDTQYF. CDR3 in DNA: TGTGCCAGCAGCTCGCCGTGGGGTCTAGCGGGAGAGGGAGATACGCAGTATTTT.

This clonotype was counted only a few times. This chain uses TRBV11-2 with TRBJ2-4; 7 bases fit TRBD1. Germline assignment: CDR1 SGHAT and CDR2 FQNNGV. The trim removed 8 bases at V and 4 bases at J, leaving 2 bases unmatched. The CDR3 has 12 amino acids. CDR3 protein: CASRDRKNIQYF. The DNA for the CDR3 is TGTGCCAGCCGGGACAGAAAAAACATTCAGTACTTC.

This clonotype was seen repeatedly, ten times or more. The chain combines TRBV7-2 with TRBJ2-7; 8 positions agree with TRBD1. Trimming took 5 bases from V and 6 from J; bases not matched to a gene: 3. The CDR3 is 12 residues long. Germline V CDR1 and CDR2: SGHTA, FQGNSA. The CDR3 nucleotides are TGTGCCAGCAGCCCACAGGGGGGCGAGCAGTACTTC. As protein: CASSPQGGEQYF.

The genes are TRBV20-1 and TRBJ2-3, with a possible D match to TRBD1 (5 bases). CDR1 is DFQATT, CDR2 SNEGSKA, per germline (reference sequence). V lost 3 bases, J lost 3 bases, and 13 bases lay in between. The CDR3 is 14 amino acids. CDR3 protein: CSARGAGYTDTQYF. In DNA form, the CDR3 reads TGCAGTGCTAGGGGTGCAGGGTATACAGATACGCAGTATTTT.

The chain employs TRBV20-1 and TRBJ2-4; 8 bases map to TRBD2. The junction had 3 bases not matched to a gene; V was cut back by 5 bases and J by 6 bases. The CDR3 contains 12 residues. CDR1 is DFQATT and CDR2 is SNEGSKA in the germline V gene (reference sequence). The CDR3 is CSAREGRNIQYF. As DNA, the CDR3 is TGCAGTGCTCGGGAGGGAAGAAACATTCAGTACTTC.